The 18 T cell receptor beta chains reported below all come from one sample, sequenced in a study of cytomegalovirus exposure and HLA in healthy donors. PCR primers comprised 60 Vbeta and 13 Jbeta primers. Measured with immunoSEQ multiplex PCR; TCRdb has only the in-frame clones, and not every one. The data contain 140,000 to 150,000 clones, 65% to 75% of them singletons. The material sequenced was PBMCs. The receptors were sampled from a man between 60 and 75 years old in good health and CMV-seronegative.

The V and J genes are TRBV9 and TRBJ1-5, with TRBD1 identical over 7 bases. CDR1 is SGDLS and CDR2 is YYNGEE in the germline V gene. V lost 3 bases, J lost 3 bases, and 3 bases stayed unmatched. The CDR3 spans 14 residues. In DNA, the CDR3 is TGTGCCAGCAGCGACGGGACAGACAATCAGCCCCAGCATTTT. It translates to CASSDGTDNQPQHF.

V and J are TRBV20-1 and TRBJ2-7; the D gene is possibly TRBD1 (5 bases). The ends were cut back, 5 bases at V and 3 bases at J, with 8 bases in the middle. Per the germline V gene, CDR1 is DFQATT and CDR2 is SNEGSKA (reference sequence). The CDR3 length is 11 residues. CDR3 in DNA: TGCAGTGCTTCCAGGGACTACGAGCAGTACTTC. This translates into CSASRDYEQYF.

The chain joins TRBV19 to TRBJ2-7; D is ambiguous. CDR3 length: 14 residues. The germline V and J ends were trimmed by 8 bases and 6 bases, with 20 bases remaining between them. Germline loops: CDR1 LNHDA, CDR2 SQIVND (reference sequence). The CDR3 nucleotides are TGTGCCAGTCAGACGACCGACTTGTTGGGCGAGCAGTACTTC. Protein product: CASQTTDLLGEQYF.

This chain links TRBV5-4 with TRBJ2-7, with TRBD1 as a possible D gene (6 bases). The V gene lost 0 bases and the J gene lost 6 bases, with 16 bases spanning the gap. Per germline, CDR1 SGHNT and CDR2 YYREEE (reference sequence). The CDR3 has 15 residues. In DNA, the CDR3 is TGTGCCAGCAGCTTGGCTAGCAGGGGACCTTCCGAGCAGTACTTC. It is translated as CASSLASRGPSEQYF.

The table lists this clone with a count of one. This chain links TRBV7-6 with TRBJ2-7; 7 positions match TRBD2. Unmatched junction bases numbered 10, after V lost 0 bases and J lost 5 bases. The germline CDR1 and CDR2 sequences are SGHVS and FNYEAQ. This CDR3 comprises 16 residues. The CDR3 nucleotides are TGTGCCAGCAGCTTAGCCGGGGGGTGGCCGGGGGACGAGCAGTACTTC. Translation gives CASSLAGGWPGDEQYF.

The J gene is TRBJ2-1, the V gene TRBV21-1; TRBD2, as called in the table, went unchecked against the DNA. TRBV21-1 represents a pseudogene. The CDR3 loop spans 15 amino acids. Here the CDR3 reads CASSKIFTSGNEQFF. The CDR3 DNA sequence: TGTGCCAGCAGCAAAATATTCACTAGCGGCAATGAGCAGTTCTTC.

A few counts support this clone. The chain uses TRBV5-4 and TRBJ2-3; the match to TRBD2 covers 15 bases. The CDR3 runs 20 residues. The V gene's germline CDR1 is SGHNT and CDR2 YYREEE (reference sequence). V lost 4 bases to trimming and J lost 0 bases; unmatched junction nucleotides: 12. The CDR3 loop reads CASSTPGLAGGGSSTDTQYF. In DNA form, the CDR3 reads TGTGCCAGCAGCACACCCGGACTAGCGGGAGGGGGCTCTAGCACAGATACGCAGTATTTT. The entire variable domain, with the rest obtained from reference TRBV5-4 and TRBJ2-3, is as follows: ETGVTQSPTHLIKTRGQQVTLRCSSQSGHNTVSWYQQALGQGPQFIFQYYREEENGRGNFPPRFSGLQFPNYSSELNVNALELDDSALYLCASSTPGLAGGGSSTDTQYFGPGTRLTVL.

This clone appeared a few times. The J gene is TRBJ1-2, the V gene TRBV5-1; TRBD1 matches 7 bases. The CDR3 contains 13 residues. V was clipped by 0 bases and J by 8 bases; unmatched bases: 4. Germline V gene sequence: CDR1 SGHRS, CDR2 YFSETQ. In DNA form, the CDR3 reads TGCGCCAGCAGCTTGGCCGACAGGGACGGCTACACCTTC. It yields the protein CASSLADRDGYTF. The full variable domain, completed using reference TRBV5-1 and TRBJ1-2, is KAGVTQTPRYLIKTRGQQVTLSCSPISGHRSVSWYQQTPGQGLQFLFEYFSETQRNKGNFPGRFSGRQFSNSRSEMNVSTLELGDSALYLCASSLADRDGYTFGSGTRLTVV.

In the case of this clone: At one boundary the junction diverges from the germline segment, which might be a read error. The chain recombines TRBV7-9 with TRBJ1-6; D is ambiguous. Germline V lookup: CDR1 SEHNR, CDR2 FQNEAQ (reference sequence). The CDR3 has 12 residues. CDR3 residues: CSSSFLNSPLHF. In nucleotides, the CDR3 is TGTTCCAGCAGCTTCCTTAATTCACCCCTCCACTTT.

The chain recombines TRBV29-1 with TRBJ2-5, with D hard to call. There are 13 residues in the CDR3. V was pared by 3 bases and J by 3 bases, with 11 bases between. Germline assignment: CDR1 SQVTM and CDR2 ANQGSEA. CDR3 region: CSVEKGTEETQYF. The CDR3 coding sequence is TGCAGCGTTGAGAAAGGAACAGAAGAGACCCAGTACTTC.

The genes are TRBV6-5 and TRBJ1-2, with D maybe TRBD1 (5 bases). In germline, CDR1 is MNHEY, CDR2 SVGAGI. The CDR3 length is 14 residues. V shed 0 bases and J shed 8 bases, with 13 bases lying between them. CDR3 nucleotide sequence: TGTGCCAGCAGTTACTCGGGCAGGGAGGGCGGCTACACCTTC. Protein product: CASSYSGREGGYTF.

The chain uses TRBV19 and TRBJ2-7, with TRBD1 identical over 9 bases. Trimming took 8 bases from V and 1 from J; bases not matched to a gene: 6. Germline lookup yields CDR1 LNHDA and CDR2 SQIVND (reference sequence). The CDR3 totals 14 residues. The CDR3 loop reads CASRRDRVSYEQYF. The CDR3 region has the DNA TGTGCCAGTCGACGGGACAGGGTTTCCTACGAGCAGTACTTC.

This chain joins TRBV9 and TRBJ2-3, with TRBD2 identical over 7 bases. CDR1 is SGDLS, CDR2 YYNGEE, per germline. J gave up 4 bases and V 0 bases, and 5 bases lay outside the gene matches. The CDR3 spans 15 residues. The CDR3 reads CASSVGAGDSDTQYF. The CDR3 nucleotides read TGTGCCAGCAGCGTAGGGGCGGGAGATTCAGATACGCAGTATTTT.

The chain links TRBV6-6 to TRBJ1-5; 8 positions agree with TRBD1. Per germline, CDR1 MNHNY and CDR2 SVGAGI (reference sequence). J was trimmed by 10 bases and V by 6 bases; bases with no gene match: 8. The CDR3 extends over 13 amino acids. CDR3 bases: TGTGCCAGCAGACAGGACAGGGATGCACCCCAGCATTTT. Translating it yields CASRQDRDAPQHF.

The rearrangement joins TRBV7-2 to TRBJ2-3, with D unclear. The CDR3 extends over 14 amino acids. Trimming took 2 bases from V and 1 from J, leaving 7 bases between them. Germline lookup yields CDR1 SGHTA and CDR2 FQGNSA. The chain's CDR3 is CASSLISGTDTQYF. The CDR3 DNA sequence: TGTGCCAGCAGCTTAATATCCGGCACAGATACGCAGTATTTT.

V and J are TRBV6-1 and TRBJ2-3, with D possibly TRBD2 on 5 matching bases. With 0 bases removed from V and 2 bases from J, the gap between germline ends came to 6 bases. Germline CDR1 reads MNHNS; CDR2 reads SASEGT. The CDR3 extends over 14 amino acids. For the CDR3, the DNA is TGTGCCAGCAGTGAAGCGGGAGTCACAGATACGCAGTATTTT. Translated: CASSEAGVTDTQYF.

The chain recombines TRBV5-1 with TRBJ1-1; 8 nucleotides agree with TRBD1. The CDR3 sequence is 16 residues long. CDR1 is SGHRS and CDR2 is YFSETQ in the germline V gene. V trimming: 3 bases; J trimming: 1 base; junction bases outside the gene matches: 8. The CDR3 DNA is TGCGCCAGCAGCTCTGGGACAGGCCCAGGGAACACTGAAGCTTTCTTT. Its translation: CASSSGTGPGNTEAFF.

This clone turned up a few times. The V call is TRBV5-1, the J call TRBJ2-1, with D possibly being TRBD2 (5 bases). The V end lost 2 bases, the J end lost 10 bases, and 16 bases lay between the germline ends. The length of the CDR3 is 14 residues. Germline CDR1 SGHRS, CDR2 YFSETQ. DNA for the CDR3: TGCGCCAGCAGCTTTGAGGGAGTTATGCGCGAGCAGTTCTTC. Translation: CASSFEGVMREQFF.